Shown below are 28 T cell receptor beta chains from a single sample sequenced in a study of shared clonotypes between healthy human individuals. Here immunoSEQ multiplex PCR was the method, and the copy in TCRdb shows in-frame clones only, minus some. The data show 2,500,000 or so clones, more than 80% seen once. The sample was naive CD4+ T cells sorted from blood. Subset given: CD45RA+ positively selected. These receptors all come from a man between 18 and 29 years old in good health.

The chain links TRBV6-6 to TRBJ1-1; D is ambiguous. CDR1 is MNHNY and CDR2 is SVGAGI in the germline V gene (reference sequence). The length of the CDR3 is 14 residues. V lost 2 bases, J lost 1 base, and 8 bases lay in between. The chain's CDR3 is CASSYGRTNTEAFF. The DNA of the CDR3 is TGTGCCAGCAGTTACGGCAGGACGAACACTGAAGCTTTCTTT.

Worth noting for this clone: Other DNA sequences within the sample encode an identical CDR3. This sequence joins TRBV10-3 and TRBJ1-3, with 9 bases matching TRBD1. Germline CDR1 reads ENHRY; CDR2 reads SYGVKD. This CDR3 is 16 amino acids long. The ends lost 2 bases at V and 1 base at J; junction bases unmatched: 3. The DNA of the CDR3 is TGTGCCATCAGTGAGGGGGACAGGGTTTCTGGAAACACCATATATTTT. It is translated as CAISEGDRVSGNTIYF.

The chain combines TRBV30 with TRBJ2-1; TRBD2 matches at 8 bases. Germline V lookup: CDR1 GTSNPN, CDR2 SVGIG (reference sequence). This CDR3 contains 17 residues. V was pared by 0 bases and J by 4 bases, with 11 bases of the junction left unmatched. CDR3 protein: CAWSVIRLAGAYNEQFF. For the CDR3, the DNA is TGTGCCTGGAGTGTAATACGGCTAGCGGGCGCATACAATGAGCAGTTCTTC.

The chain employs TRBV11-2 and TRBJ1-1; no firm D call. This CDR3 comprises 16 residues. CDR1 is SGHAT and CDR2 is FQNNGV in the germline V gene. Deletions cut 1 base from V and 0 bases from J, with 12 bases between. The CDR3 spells CASSLGRRTLNTEAFF. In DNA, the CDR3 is TGTGCCAGCAGCTTAGGGCGGAGGACCTTGAACACTGAAGCTTTCTTT.

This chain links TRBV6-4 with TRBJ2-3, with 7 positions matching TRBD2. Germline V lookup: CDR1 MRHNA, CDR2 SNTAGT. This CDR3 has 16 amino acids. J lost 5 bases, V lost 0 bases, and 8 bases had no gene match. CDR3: CASSDSGSGAVDTQYF. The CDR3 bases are TGTGCCAGCAGTGACTCAGGGAGCGGGGCCGTAGATACGCAGTATTTT.

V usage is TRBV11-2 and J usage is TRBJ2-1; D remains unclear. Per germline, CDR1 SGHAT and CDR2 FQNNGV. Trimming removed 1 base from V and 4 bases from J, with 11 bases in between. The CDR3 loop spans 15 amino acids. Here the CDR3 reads CASSLGTYTYNEQFF. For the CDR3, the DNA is TGTGCCAGCAGCTTAGGTACTTATACGTACAATGAGCAGTTCTTC.

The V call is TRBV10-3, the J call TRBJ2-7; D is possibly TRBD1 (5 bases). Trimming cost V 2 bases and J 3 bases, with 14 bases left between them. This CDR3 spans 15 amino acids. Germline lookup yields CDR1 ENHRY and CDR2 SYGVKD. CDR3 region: CAISEASQGGYEQYF. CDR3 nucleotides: TGTGCCATCAGTGAGGCTAGTCAGGGCGGCTACGAGCAGTACTTC.

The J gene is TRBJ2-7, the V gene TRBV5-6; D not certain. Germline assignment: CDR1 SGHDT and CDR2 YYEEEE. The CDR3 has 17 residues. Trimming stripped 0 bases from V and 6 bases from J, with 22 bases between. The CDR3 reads CASSLAEGYTALAEQYF. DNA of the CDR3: TGTGCCAGCAGCTTGGCGGAAGGCTACACTGCTTTGGCCGAGCAGTACTTC.

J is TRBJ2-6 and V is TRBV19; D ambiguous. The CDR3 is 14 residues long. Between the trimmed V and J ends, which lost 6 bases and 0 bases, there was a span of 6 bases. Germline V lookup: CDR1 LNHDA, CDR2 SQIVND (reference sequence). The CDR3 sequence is CASRTSSGANVLTF. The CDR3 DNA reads TGTGCCAGTAGAACAAGCTCTGGGGCCAACGTCCTGACTTTC.

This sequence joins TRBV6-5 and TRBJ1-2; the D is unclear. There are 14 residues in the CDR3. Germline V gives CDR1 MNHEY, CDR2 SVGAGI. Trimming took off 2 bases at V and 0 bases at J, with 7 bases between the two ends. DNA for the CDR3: TGTGCCAGCAGTTACGGTATGACTAACTATGGCTACACCTTC. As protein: CASSYGMTNYGYTF.

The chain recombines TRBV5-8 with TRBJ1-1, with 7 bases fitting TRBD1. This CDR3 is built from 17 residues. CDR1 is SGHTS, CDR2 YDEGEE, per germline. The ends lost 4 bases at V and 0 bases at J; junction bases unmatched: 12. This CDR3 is CASSMNGQASMNTEAFF. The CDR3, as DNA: TGTGCCAGCAGCATGAACGGACAGGCGTCCATGAACACTGAAGCTTTCTTT.

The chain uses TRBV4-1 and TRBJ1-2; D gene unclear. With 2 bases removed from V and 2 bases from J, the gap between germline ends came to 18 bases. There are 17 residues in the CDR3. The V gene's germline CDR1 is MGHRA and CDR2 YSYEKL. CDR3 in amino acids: CASSQNLGSEGNYGYTF. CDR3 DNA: TGCGCCAGCAGCCAAAATTTGGGCAGCGAGGGAAACTATGGCTACACCTTC.

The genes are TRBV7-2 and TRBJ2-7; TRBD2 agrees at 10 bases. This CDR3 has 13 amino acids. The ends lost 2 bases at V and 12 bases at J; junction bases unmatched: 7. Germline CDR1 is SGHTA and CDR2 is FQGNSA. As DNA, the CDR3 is TGTGCCAGCAGCTTATCTACTAGCGGGGCTCCGTACTTC. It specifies CASSLSTSGAPYF.

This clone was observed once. The CDR3 protein is CASTRLAGGPSLDTQYF. The DNA for the CDR3 is TGTGCCAGCACCAGACTAGCGGGAGGGCCCTCGTTAGATACGCAGTATTTT. This sequence joins TRBV7-6 and TRBJ2-3; 14 bases are shared with TRBD2. V shed 7 bases and J 5 bases; nucleotides not matched to a gene: 11. This CDR3 comprises 17 residues. Per the germline V gene, CDR1 is SGHVS and CDR2 is FNYEAQ.

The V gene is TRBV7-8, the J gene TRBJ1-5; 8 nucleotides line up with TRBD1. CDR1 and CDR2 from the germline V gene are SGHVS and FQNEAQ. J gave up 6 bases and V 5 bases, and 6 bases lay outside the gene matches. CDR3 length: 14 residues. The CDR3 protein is CASSIGQGTQPQHF. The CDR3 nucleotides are TGTGCCAGCAGCATAGGACAGGGTACTCAGCCCCAGCATTTT.

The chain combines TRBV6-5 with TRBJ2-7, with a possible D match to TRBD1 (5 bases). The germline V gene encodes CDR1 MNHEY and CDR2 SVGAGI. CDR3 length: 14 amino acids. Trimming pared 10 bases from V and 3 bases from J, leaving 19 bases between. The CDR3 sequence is CATRPGPRGYEQYF. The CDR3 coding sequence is TGTGCCACTCGACCGGGCCCTAGGGGCTACGAGCAGTACTTC.

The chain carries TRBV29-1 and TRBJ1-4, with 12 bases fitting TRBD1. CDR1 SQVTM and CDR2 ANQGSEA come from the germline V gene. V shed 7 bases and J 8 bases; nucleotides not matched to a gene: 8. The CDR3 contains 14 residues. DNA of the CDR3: TGCAGCGCCCAAGACGGGACAGGGGGCGAAAAACTGTTTTTT. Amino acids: CSAQDGTGGEKLFF.

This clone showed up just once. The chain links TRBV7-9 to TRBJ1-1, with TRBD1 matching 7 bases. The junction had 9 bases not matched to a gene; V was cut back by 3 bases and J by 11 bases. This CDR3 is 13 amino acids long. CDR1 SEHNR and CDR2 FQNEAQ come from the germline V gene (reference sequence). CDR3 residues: CASSFQGDPFAFF. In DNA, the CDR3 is TGTGCCAGCAGCTTTCAGGGGGACCCCTTTGCTTTCTTT.

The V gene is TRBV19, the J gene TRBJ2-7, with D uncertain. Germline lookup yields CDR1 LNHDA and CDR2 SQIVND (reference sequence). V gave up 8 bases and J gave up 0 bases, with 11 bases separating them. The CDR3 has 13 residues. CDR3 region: CASAVLPSYEQYF. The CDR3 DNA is TGTGCCAGTGCGGTTCTCCCCTCCTACGAGCAGTACTTC.

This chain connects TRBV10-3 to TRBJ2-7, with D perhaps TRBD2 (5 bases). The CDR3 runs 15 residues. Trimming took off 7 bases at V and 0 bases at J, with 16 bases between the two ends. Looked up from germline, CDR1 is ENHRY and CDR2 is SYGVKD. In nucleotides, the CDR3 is TGTGCCATCAACCGCGAAGAGGGCTCCTCCTACGAGCAGTACTTC. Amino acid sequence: CAINREEGSSYEQYF.

CDR3 DNA: TGTGCCAGCAGCCTACAGGGTTTCTACACAGATACGCAGTATTTT. This codes for CASSLQGFYTDTQYF. The J gene is TRBJ2-3, the V gene TRBV11-2; D possibly corresponds to TRBD1 (6 bases). The V end was cut by 5 bases, the J end by 2 bases, with 14 bases between. The V gene's germline CDR1 is SGHAT and CDR2 FQNNGV. CDR3 length: 15 residues. Complete variable domain (other parts from reference TRBV11-2 and TRBJ2-3): EAGVAQSPRYKIIEKRQSVAFWCNPISGHATLYWYQQILGQGPKLLIQFQNNGVVDDSQLPKDRFSAERLKGVDSTLKIQPAKLEDSAVYLCASSLQGFYTDTQYFGPGTRLTVL.

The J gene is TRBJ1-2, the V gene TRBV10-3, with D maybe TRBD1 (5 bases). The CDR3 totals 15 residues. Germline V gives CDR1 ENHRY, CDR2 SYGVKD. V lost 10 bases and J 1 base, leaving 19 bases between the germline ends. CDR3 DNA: TGTGCCACGGGGCTAAATGGGGGGAATAACTATGGCTACACCTTC. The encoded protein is CATGLNGGNNYGYTF.

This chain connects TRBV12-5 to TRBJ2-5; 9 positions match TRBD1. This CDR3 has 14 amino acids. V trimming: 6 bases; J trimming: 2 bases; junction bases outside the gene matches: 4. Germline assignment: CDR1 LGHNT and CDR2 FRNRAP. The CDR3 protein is CASGPGTGQETQYF. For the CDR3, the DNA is TGTGCTAGTGGGCCCGGGACAGGGCAAGAGACCCAGTACTTC.

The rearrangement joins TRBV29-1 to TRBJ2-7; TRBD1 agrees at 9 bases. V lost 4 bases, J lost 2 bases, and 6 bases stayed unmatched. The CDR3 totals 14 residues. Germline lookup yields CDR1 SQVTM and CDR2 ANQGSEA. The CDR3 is CSVAPRTGAYEQYF. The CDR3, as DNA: TGCAGCGTTGCCCCCCGGACAGGGGCCTACGAGCAGTACTTC.

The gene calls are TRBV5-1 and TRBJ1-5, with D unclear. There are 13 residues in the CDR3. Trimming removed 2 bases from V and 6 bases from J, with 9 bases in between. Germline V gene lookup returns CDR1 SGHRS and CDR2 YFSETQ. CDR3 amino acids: CASSFGVGQPQHF. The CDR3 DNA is TGCGCCAGCAGCTTCGGGGTTGGTCAGCCCCAGCATTTT.

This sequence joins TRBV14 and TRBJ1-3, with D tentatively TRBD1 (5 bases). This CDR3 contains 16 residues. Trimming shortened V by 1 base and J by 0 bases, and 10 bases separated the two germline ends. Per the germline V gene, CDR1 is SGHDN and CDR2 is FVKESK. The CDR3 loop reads CASSQAGRSSGNTIYF. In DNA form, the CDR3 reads TGTGCCAGCAGCCAAGCGGGACGGAGCTCTGGAAACACCATATATTTT. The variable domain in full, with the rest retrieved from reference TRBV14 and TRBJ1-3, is EAGVTQFPSHSVIEKGQTVTLRCDPISGHDNLYWYRRVMGKEIKFLLHFVKESKQDESGMPNNRFLAERTGGTYSTLKVQPAELEDSGVYFCASSQAGRSSGNTIYFGEGSWLTVV.

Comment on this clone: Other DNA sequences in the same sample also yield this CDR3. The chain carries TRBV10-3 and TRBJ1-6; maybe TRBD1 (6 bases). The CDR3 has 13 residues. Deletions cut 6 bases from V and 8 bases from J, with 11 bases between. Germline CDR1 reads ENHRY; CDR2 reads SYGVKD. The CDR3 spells CAIRQGADSPLHF. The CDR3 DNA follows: TGTGCCATCAGACAGGGTGCGGATTCACCCCTCCACTTT.

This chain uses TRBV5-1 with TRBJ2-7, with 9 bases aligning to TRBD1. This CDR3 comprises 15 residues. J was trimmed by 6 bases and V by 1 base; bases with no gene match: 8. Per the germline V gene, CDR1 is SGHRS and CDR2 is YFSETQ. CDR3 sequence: CASSLSGQGVGEQYF. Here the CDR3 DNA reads TGCGCCAGCAGCTTGTCGGGACAGGGTGTTGGCGAGCAGTACTTC.